The source of this TCR beta chain is a study of cytomegalovirus exposure and HLA in healthy donors. The CDR3 is 16 amino acids. Germline-derived CDR1 and CDR2 are MDHEN and SYDVKM. Trimming pared 3 bases from V and 7 bases from J, leaving 19 bases between. It was with 60 Vbeta and 13 Jbeta primers that the PCR ran. Measured with immunoSEQ multiplex PCR; TCRdb has only the in-frame clones, and not every one. The sample has around 150,000 clones, around three quarters seen once; the top ten hold roughly 2%. The chain employs TRBV28 and TRBJ1-5, with a tentative D call TRBD1 (5 bases). The clonotype comes from a man in his forties in good health and CMV-seronegative. Sequencing was performed on PBMCs. CDR3 nucleotide sequence: TGTGCCAGCAGTTTGCGGGGGTGGGCAGGTGGACAGCCCCAGCATTTT. It translates to CASSLRGWAGGQPQHF.